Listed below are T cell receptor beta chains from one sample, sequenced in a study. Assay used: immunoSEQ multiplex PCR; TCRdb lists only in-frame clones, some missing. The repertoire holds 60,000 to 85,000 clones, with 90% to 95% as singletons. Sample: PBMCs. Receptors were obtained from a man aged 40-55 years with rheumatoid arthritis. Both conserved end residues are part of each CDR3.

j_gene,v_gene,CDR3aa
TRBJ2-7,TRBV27,CASSSGQGTYEQYF
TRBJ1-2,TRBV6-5,CASSRQGSYGYTF
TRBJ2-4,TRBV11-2,CASSLVGVPGTGNIQYF
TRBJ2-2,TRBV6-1,CASSERGVFGELFF
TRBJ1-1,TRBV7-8,CASSLGAGKPLNTEAFF
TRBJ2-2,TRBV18,CASFGEGVGTGELFF
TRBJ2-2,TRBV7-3,CASSPRPLNTGELFF
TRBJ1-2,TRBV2,CASRARGSSDGYTF
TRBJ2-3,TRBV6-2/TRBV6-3,CASSYSGPSTDTQYF
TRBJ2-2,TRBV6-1,CASTANTGELFF
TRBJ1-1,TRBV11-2,CASSLEGVYTEAFF
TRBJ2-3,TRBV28,CASSTHRGYTDTQYF
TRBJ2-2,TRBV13,CASSPAYGIQGLNTGELFF
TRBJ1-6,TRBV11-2,CASKKGQGLNNSPLHF
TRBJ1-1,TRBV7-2,CASSFGERQGRTEAFF
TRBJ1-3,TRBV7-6,CASSSTGSGNTIYF
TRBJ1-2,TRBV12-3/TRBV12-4,CASSSSGNGYTF
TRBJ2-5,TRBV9,CASSVRGSSGGQETQYF
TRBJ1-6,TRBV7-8,CASSRGDLGNNSPLHF
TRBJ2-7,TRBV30,CAWKADRGPYEQYF
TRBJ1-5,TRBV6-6,CASIPRGGIGNQPQHF
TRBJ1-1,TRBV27,CASSLGGLVAEAFF
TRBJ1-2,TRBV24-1,CATSDGATGYTF
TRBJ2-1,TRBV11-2,CASSPSTLSYNEQFF
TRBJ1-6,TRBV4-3,CASSQGLTEMNSPLHF
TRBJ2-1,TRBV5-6,CASSLRTGRSYNEQFF
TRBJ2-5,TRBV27,CASWTGPGSETQYF
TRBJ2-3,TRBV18,CASSPLPRGGRGTDTQYF
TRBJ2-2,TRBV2,CASSESRQVRFANTGELFF
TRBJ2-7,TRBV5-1,CASSRRGTTYEQYF
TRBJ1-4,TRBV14,CASSQGTWEKLFF
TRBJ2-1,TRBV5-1,CASSLVGRAVNEQFF
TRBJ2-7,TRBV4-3,CASSQDSGRVPYEQYF
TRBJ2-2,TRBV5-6,CASSPSGGAYTGELFF
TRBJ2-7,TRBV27,CASSSGLPYEQYF
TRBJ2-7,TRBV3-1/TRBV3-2,CASSQLGARYEQYF
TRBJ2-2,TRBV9,CASSSEGLAGQGTGELFF
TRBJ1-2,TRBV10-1,CASSDDRMGGYTF
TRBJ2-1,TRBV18,CASSRPTSGRAVRQFF
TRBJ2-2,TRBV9,CASSLAVGELFF
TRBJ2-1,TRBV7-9,CASSPGLGRVNEQFF
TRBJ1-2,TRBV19,CASTSGPRANYGYTF
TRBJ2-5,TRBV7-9,CASSLRTGPETQYF
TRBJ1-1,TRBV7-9,CASSPLTGGRLNTEAFF
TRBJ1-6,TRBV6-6,CASSYSQGSPLHF
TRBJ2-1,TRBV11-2,CASSFTATYNEQFF
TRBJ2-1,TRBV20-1,CSASRSGDEQFF
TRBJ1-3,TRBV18,CASSPLDSSGNTIYF